Shown below are 32 T cell receptor beta chains from a single sample sequenced in a study of T-cell memory formation after mild COVID-19. Each CDR3 protein is one row after TCRdb ran MiXCR on the 5' RACE reads. The data hold about 110,000 distinct CDR3 sequences, with over 15% observed a single time. Sequencing used PBMCs or a T cell subset sorted from them (not recorded which). The source is a man between 18 and 29 years old who had mild COVID-19 (a few samples of this study predate the infection). Cell type and time point are not known.

This clonotype was observed a few times. V and J are TRBV4-2 and TRBJ1-1; TRBD1 aligns across 9 bases. There are 16 residues in the CDR3. In germline, CDR1 is LGHNA, CDR2 YNFKEQ. V lost 4 bases and J lost 0; bases outside the gene matches: 6. As DNA, the CDR3 is TGTGCCAGCAGCCGCGGACAGGGGCCCATGAACACTGAAGCTTTCTTT. Encoded protein: CASSRGQGPMNTEAFF.

The chain employs TRBV7-2 and TRBJ2-2; D ambiguous. In germline, CDR1 is SGHTA, CDR2 FQGNSA. CDR3 size: 12 residues. Trimming cost V 5 bases and J 10 bases, with 11 bases left between them. CDR3 DNA: TGTGCCAGCAGCCCCCTAGGATTGGAGCTGTTTTTT. Residues: CASSPLGLELFF.

The CDR3, as DNA: TGCAGTGCTAGAAGGGAAGGGATCGATACGCAGTATTTT. It specifies CSARREGIDTQYF. The V and J genes are TRBV20-1 and TRBJ2-3; no reliable D call. The CDR3 sequence is 13 residues long. V shed 2 bases and J shed 6 bases, with 12 bases lying between them. The germline gives CDR1 DFQATT, CDR2 SNEGSKA (reference sequence).

The genes are TRBV21-1 and TRBJ2-1; the DNA was not compared with TRBD1, the D call given in the table. TRBV21-1 is noted as a pseudogene. This CDR3 has 17 residues. The CDR3 DNA follows: TGTGCCAGCAGCAGCAACCACAGGGACCCCTCCTACAATGAGCAGTTCTTC. Amino acids: CASSSNHRDPSYNEQFF.

The chain uses TRBV12-3 or TRBV12-4 and TRBJ1-4, with D uncertain. Trimming pared 6 bases from V and 0 bases from J, leaving 11 bases between. The CDR3 length is 15 residues. The CDR3: CASSPNGATNEKLFF. CDR3 in DNA: TGTGCCAGCAGCCCTAACGGGGCAACTAATGAAAAACTGTTTTTT.

V gene TRBV6-2 or TRBV6-3 combines with J gene TRBJ1-5; 8 nucleotides align to TRBD1. The CDR3 runs to 14 residues. CDR1 is MNHEY, CDR2 SVGEGT, per germline. Germline trimming cut 4 bases from V and 6 bases from J; bases unmatched to any gene: 5. The CDR3 protein is CASSSRTGIQPQHF. CDR3 sequence (DNA): TGTGCCAGCAGTTCTAGGACAGGGATTCAGCCCCAGCATTTT.

The chain uses TRBV7-2 and TRBJ2-2; D gene ambiguous. V lost 3 bases and J 5 bases, leaving 7 bases between the germline ends. This CDR3 has 13 amino acids. Germline V gene data show CDR1 as SGHTA and CDR2 as FQGNSA. The CDR3 is CASSFLSTGELFF. CDR3 in DNA: TGTGCCAGCAGCTTCCTCTCTACCGGGGAGCTGTTTTTT.

This clonotype was recorded a few times. The CDR3 region has the DNA TGCAGTGCTAGTGAACTGCAAGAGACCCAGTACTTC. Translated: CSASELQETQYF. The rearrangement links TRBV20-1 to TRBJ2-5; D is unresolved. The CDR3 spans 12 residues. Germline V lookup: CDR1 DFQATT, CDR2 SNEGSKA (reference sequence). V lost 3 bases and J 2 bases, leaving 7 bases between the germline ends.

The chain couples TRBV11-2 to TRBJ1-3; 10 nucleotides agree with TRBD1. Germline V gene data show CDR1 as SGHAT and CDR2 as FQNNGV. This CDR3 spans 15 amino acids. With V trimmed by 6 bases and J by 8 bases, 10 bases remained unmatched. CDR3 sequence: CASRSNRQGAYTIYF. CDR3 nucleotides: TGTGCCAGCAGATCTAACAGACAGGGGGCCTACACCATATATTTT.

This clonotype turned up a few times. This chain joins TRBV6-6 and TRBJ2-1, with D maybe TRBD1 (5 bases). Germline assignment: CDR1 MNHNY and CDR2 SVGAGI (reference sequence). The CDR3 is made up of 15 amino acids. V shed 2 bases and J shed 5 bases, with 13 bases lying between them. This CDR3 reads CASSYGQGDDNEQFF. As DNA, the CDR3 is TGTGCCAGCAGTTACGGACAAGGCGATGACAATGAGCAGTTCTTC.

This clonotype was counted between two and nine times. The V call is TRBV18, the J call TRBJ2-4; no clear D. Trimming stripped 0 bases from V and 10 bases from J, with 7 bases between. Germline V gene sequence: CDR1 KGHSH, CDR2 LQKENI. The CDR3 runs to 12 residues. This CDR3 is CASSPPDGIQYF. CDR3 DNA sequence: TGTGCCAGCTCACCACCGGACGGAATTCAGTACTTC.

This clonotype occurred a few times. V and J are TRBV7-8 and TRBJ2-7, with a weak D call TRBD2 (5 bases). The germline V gene encodes CDR1 SGHVS and CDR2 FQNEAQ. The CDR3 is 12 residues long. V was shortened by 4 bases and J by 5 bases, with 9 bases between the two germline ends. The CDR3 nucleotides are TGTGCCAGCAGCTATAGCGAGAACGAGCAGTACTTC. Translation: CASSYSENEQYF.

The rearrangement links TRBV12-3 or TRBV12-4 to TRBJ1-2, with D possibly TRBD1 on 6 matching bases. With 5 bases removed from V and 7 bases from J, the gap between germline ends came to 20 bases. The CDR3 length is 15 residues. CDR3 coding DNA: TGTGCCAGCAGTGTGACAGTGAAGGGGGTCGGTGGCTACACCTTC. Translated: CASSVTVKGVGGYTF.

This clonotype has more than one count but fewer than ten. The chain joins TRBV5-8 to TRBJ2-6; TRBD1 or TRBD2 may be the D gene (5 bases each). Trimming left V 4 bases short and J 2 bases short, with 10 bases between. Germline V gene sequence: CDR1 SGHTS, CDR2 YDEGEE. The CDR3 consists of 15 residues. CDR3 in amino acids: CASSVRDPGANVLTF. The DNA of the CDR3 is TGTGCCAGCAGCGTAAGGGACCCTGGGGCCAACGTCCTGACTTTC.

The J gene is TRBJ1-6, the V gene TRBV12-3 or TRBV12-4, with a tentative D call TRBD1 (5 bases). V was shortened by 2 bases and J by 10 bases, with 18 bases between the two germline ends. The CDR3 is 16 amino acids. The DNA of the CDR3 is TGTGCCAGCAGTTTATGGTTCGGGGGTACCCAATCACCCCTCCACTTT. Encoded protein: CASSLWFGGTQSPLHF.

Regarding this clonotype: An end of the junction does not agree with germline; a read error may underlie this. V and J are TRBV5-1 and TRBJ2-4; TRBD2 might be the D (6 bases). This CDR3 contains 13 residues. Germline V gene sequence: CDR1 SGHRS, CDR2 YFSETQ. The CDR3 DNA is TGCTCCAGCAGCTCCGGGAGACTAAACATTCAGTACTTC. The encoded protein is CSSSSGRLNIQYF.

Only a few counts were recorded for this clonotype. This chain links TRBV20-1 with TRBJ2-5; no clear D. Between the trimmed V and J ends, which lost 1 base and 7 bases, there was a span of 19 bases. Germline V gene lookup returns CDR1 DFQATT and CDR2 SNEGSKA (reference sequence). CDR3 size: 15 residues. The CDR3 sequence is CSARGPAGSFGTQYF. CDR3 bases: TGCAGTGCTAGAGGGCCGGCAGGTTCTTTTGGGACCCAGTACTTC.

This clonotype appeared many times. The rearrangement uses TRBV12-3 or TRBV12-4 and TRBJ2-7; 7 bases are a match to TRBD2. V lost 3 bases, J lost 0 bases, and 5 bases stayed unmatched. The CDR3 contains 15 residues. DNA of the CDR3: TGTGCCAGCAGTTTCTCCGCGGGGGTCTCCTACGAGCAGTACGTC. Protein product: CASSFSAGVSYEQYV.

The rearrangement joins TRBV28 to TRBJ2-5; D might be TRBD1 (7 bases). The CDR3 runs 16 residues. The ends were cut back, 2 bases at V and 2 bases at J, with 15 bases in the middle. CDR1 and CDR2 (germline): MDHEN, SYDVKM. CDR3 bases: TGTGCCAGCAGTTTAGGGGGCGCAGGGGGGCAAGAGACCCAGTACTTC. Its translation is CASSLGGAGGQETQYF.

This clonotype was seen only a few times. This chain uses TRBV18 with TRBJ2-2; 10 bases line up with TRBD1. This CDR3 has 15 residues. The germline CDR1 and CDR2 sequences are KGHSH and LQKENI. Unmatched junction bases numbered 5, after V lost 6 bases and J lost 4 bases. CDR3 sequence reads: CASSAGQGTTGELFF. CDR3 DNA sequence: TGTGCCAGCTCGGCGGGACAGGGGACCACCGGGGAGCTGTTTTTT.

V gene TRBV11-2 combines with J gene TRBJ1-6, with TRBD1 matching over 10 bases. Germline CDR1 and CDR2: SGHAT and FQNNGV. V lost 5 bases to trimming and J lost 10 bases; unmatched junction nucleotides: 8. The CDR3 runs to 15 residues. The CDR3 nucleotides read TGTGCCAGCAGCCGGGACAGGGGTTCGGTATCACCCCTCCACTTT. It is translated as CASSRDRGSVSPLHF.

This rearrangement joins TRBV28 to TRBJ2-3; the D gene is possibly TRBD1 (6 bases). Deletions cut 7 bases from V and 3 bases from J, with 14 bases between. CDR1 is MDHEN, CDR2 SYDVKM, per germline. CDR3 length equals 14 residues. The CDR3 region has the DNA TGTGCCAGCACAAGACAGGATGCAACAGATACGCAGTATTTT. Amino acids: CASTRQDATDTQYF.

The V gene is TRBV7-3, the J gene TRBJ2-1, with 10 bases aligning to TRBD2. The CDR3 is made up of 16 amino acids. Unmatched junction bases numbered 8, after V lost 4 bases and J lost 5 bases. CDR1 and CDR2 (germline): SGHTA, FQGTGA. CDR3 bases: TGTGCCAGCAGCTATTCCAGCGGGGGGGCGGACAATGAGCAGTTCTTC. It yields the protein CASSYSSGGADNEQFF.

The V gene is TRBV12-3 or TRBV12-4, the J gene TRBJ2-2; 9 bases agree with TRBD2. This CDR3 comprises 20 residues. The trim removed 7 bases at V and 2 bases at J, leaving 20 bases unmatched. The CDR3 is CASTYHRRGGLVVNTGELFF. The CDR3 nucleotides read TGTGCCAGCACCTATCACCGGCGGGGGGGCTTGGTAGTTAACACCGGGGAGCTGTTTTTT.

The chain employs TRBV12-3 or TRBV12-4 and TRBJ1-3, with TRBD1 matching 9 bases. The CDR3 totals 16 residues. After removal of 4 bases from V and 4 bases from J, the junction contained 8 bases not matched to a gene. The DNA for the CDR3 is TGTGCCAGCAGTTGGGACAGGGTGGTCTTGGGAAACACCATATATTTT. Translated, it gives CASSWDRVVLGNTIYF.

This clonotype was picked up a small number of times. This sequence joins TRBV5-1 and TRBJ1-1; TRBD1 aligns across 7 bases. Germline CDR1 reads SGHRS; CDR2 reads YFSETQ. Trimming removed 4 bases from V and 4 bases from J; junction bases left unmatched: 7. CDR3 length: 14 amino acids. CDR3 residues: CASSQGVGPTEAFF. CDR3 DNA sequence: TGCGCCAGCAGCCAGGGGGTCGGGCCCACTGAAGCTTTCTTT.

The chain joins TRBV2 to TRBJ2-7, with D perhaps matching TRBD1 or TRBD2 (5 bases each). Trimming stripped 5 bases from V and 4 bases from J, with 12 bases between. The CDR3 length is 13 residues. Germline V gives CDR1 SNHLY, CDR2 FYNNEI. In DNA, the CDR3 is TGTGCCAGCAGTCGCCGAGGGGCGTACGAGCAGTACTTC. Residues: CASSRRGAYEQYF.

This clonotype has only a few counts. This chain joins TRBV9 and TRBJ1-1; D ambiguous. Germline-derived CDR1 and CDR2 are SGDLS and YYNGEE. The CDR3 has 16 residues. Trimming removed 3 bases at V and 0 bases at J, with 15 bases between. CDR3 sequence: CASSASAGLLNTEAFF. DNA for the CDR3: TGTGCCAGCAGCGCCTCGGCCGGTCTATTGAACACTGAAGCTTTCTTT.

The genes are TRBV18 and TRBJ1-5, with 8 bases fitting TRBD1. There are 15 residues in the CDR3. The junction had 5 bases not matched to a gene; V was cut back by 3 bases and J by 4 bases. CDR1 is KGHSH, CDR2 LQKENI, per germline. CDR3 residues: CASSPGTGWNQPQHF. In nucleotides, the CDR3 is TGTGCCAGCTCACCGGGGACAGGATGGAATCAGCCCCAGCATTTT.

There are a few counts of this clonotype. V is TRBV24-1 and J is TRBJ2-3, with a weak D call TRBD2 (5 bases). The CDR3 extends over 16 amino acids. V was trimmed by 4 bases and J by 2 bases, leaving 15 bases between them. CDR1 and CDR2 (germline): KGHDR, SFDVKD. The CDR3 DNA sequence: TGTGCCACCAGTGAACGGACTGGCGCCCTCACAGATACGCAGTATTTT. Translation gives CATSERTGALTDTQYF.

A few counts support this clonotype. This chain connects TRBV28 to TRBJ2-7; D might be TRBD1 (6 bases). Trimming removed 6 bases from V and 1 base from J, with 10 bases in between. CDR1 and CDR2 from the germline V gene are MDHEN and SYDVKM. The CDR3 has 13 residues. CDR3 sequence reads: CASSPGQSYEQYV. Here the CDR3 DNA reads TGTGCCAGCAGCCCCGGACAGTCCTACGAGCAGTACGTC.

The sample holds a few counts of this clonotype. V and J are TRBV9 and TRBJ1-1; perhaps TRBD1 as D (5 bases). The ends were cut back, 0 bases at V and 7 bases at J, with 19 bases in the middle. Germline V gives CDR1 SGDLS, CDR2 YYNGEE. This CDR3 region has 16 residues. The CDR3 reads CASSVGVLGLQGEAFF. The DNA of the CDR3 is TGTGCCAGCAGCGTAGGGGTTTTGGGACTCCAAGGTGAAGCTTTCTTT.